This entry lists 16 T cell receptor beta chains sequenced from one sample in a study of shared clonotypes between healthy human individuals. Libraries were prepared by immunoSEQ multiplex PCR; TCRdb keeps only in-frame clonotypes and omits some of them. The sample has just over 2,000,000 clones, roughly 94% seen once. Sequenced material: naive CD4+ T cells sorted from blood. Subset described: CD45RA+ positively selected. The receptors come from a man aged 18 to 29 in good health.

The chain recombines TRBV6-6 with TRBJ2-3; possibly TRBD1 for D (6 bases). The germline CDR1 and CDR2 sequences are MNHNY and SVGAGI (reference sequence). The ends were cut back, 6 bases at V and 1 base at J, with 14 bases in the middle. The CDR3 runs to 15 residues. CDR3 in amino acids: CASSGTTGRTDTQYF. As DNA, the CDR3 is TGTGCCAGCAGCGGGACAACGGGGCGCACAGATACGCAGTATTTT.

The chain combines TRBV18 with TRBJ2-1; D unclear. This CDR3 spans 14 amino acids. Trimming took 4 bases from V and 9 from J, leaving 16 bases between them. In germline, CDR1 is KGHSH, CDR2 LQKENI. CDR3 coding DNA: TGTGCCAGCTCACTGCGACTTACCCTCGGTGAGCAGTTCTTC. Protein sequence: CASSLRLTLGEQFF. Complete variable domain (other parts from reference TRBV18 and TRBJ2-1): NAGVMQNPRHLVRRRGQEARLRCSPMKGHSHVYWYRQLPEEGLKFMVYLQKENIIDESGMPKERFSAEFPKEGPSILRIQQVVRGDSAAYFCASSLRLTLGEQFFGPGTRLTVL.

V usage is TRBV29-1 and J usage is TRBJ2-7; D is ambiguous. The germline CDR1 and CDR2 sequences are SQVTM and ANQGSEA. CDR3 length equals 16 residues. Trimming removed 0 bases at V and 2 bases at J, with 17 bases between. CDR3 coding DNA: TGCAGCGTTGAAGATCAATTTAGGACGGGTCCCTACGAGCAGTACTTC. Its translation: CSVEDQFRTGPYEQYF.

A word on this clone: In the same sample, other DNA sequences code for this CDR3. The rearrangement uses TRBV30 and TRBJ2-1; tentatively, D is TRBD1 (5 bases). Trimming cost V 3 bases and J 6 bases, with 9 bases left between them. CDR1 is GTSNPN and CDR2 is SVGIG in the germline V gene (reference sequence). This CDR3 has 12 residues. The CDR3 loop is CAWSPDSNEQFF. CDR3 nucleotide sequence: TGTGCCTGGAGCCCCGACAGCAATGAGCAGTTCTTC.

This chain connects TRBV30 to TRBJ1-1; possible D gene TRBD1, 6 bases. The CDR3 loop spans 13 amino acids. Trimming cost V 8 bases and J 4 bases, with 17 bases left between them. Germline V CDR1 and CDR2: GTSNPN, SVGIG (reference sequence). In nucleotides, the CDR3 is TGTGCCCTCCAGAGGGGGGCTGGCACTGAAGCTTTCTTT. The encoded protein is CALQRGAGTEAFF.

The chain recombines TRBV29-1 with TRBJ2-1; D might be TRBD1 or TRBD2, each matching 5 bases. With 6 bases removed from V and 5 bases from J, the gap between germline ends came to 11 bases. The CDR3 covers 12 residues. From germline, CDR1 is SQVTM and CDR2 ANQGSEA. CDR3 sequence (DNA): TGCAGCGTACTCGGGGCTGACAATGAGCAGTTCTTC. It yields the protein CSVLGADNEQFF.

The V gene is TRBV4-3, the J gene TRBJ2-1, with TRBD2 identical over 14 bases. Per germline, CDR1 LGHNA and CDR2 YSLEER. The V and J ends lost 1 base and 14 bases, in that order; junction bases with no gene match: 22. CDR3 length equals 20 residues. The CDR3 reads CASSQGHRTSGRPRSNREFF. The CDR3 DNA reads as TGCGCCAGCAGCCAAGGGCACAGGACTAGCGGGAGGCCCCGAAGCAATCGGGAGTTCTTC.

This rearrangement joins TRBV5-1 to TRBJ1-2, with a tentative D call TRBD1 (5 bases). The CDR3 spans 16 residues. The V gene's germline CDR1 is SGHRS and CDR2 YFSETQ. Trimming cost V 4 bases and J 1 base, with 17 bases left between them. The CDR3 DNA sequence: TGCGCCAGCAGCCCCGGCCGGGGGGGTTTTAACTATGGCTACACCTTC. Translating gives CASSPGRGGFNYGYTF.

The V call is TRBV11-2, the J call TRBJ2-7, with 11 positions matching TRBD1. Germline V gives CDR1 SGHAT, CDR2 FQNNGV. Trimming at V came to 2 bases and at J to 7 bases, leaving 7 bases not matched to a gene. The CDR3 covers 15 residues. CDR3 in amino acids: CASSLPRTGGGEQYF. Written as DNA, the CDR3 is TGTGCCAGCAGCTTACCGAGGACAGGGGGCGGTGAGCAGTACTTC.

The chain recombines TRBV7-6 with TRBJ2-5, with no clear D. The CDR3 spans 12 residues. The germline gives CDR1 SGHVS, CDR2 FNYEAQ. V lost 5 bases, J lost 10 bases, and 14 bases lay in between. This chain's CDR3 is CASSPISYDQYF. The CDR3 coding sequence is TGTGCCAGCAGCCCGATTAGTTATGACCAGTACTTC.

A word on this clone: Other nucleotide sequences from this sample produce the same CDR3. The V gene is TRBV9, the J gene TRBJ1-1; D gene unclear. Germline assignment: CDR1 SGDLS and CDR2 YYNGEE. V was shortened by 0 bases and J by 1 base, with 7 bases between the two germline ends. The CDR3 runs 14 residues. The DNA for the CDR3 is TGTGCCAGCAGCGTAGGTTTGGAGAACACTGAAGCTTTCTTT. This gives the protein CASSVGLENTEAFF.

The V gene is TRBV28, the J gene TRBJ2-5; 9 nucleotides agree with TRBD2. CDR3 length: 13 amino acids. J gave up 5 bases and V 6 bases, and 4 bases lay outside the gene matches. Per germline, CDR1 MDHEN and CDR2 SYDVKM. CDR3 coding DNA: TGTGCCAGCAGGAGCGGGGGGATCGAGACCCAGTACTTC. It is translated as CASRSGGIETQYF.

The chain combines TRBV7-9 with TRBJ2-7; D perhaps matches TRBD2 (5 bases). Germline lookup yields CDR1 SEHNR and CDR2 FQNEAQ (reference sequence). The CDR3 covers 13 residues. The V and J ends lost 4 bases and 6 bases respectively, with 13 bases between them. DNA for the CDR3: TGTGCCAGCAGCTATTCAGCGGCCACCGAGCAGTACTTC. Translating it yields CASSYSAATEQYF.

V gene TRBV30 combines with J gene TRBJ2-3; 8 bases match TRBD2. This CDR3 spans 15 amino acids. Germline-derived CDR1 and CDR2 are GTSNPN and SVGIG (reference sequence). Trimming removed 5 bases from V and 6 bases from J; junction bases left unmatched: 13. The CDR3 coding sequence is TGTGCCTGGGGGCAAAAGACTAGCGCACGGGATACGCAGTATTTT. Its translation: CAWGQKTSARDTQYF.

The chain joins TRBV5-6 to TRBJ1-3; 7 bases align to TRBD1. CDR1 is SGHDT, CDR2 YYEEEE, per germline. The CDR3 covers 18 residues. J gave up 0 bases and V 1 base, and 10 bases lay outside the gene matches. The DNA of the CDR3 is TGTGCCAGCAGCTTGACTCCGGGACAGTTAAACTCTGGAAACACCATATATTTT. As protein: CASSLTPGQLNSGNTIYF.

V usage is TRBV2 and J usage is TRBJ1-2; the match to TRBD1 covers 8 bases. Per the germline V gene, CDR1 is SNHLY and CDR2 is FYNNEI. The CDR3 has 15 residues. The V segment lost 0 bases and the J segment 8 bases; nucleotides outside the gene matches: 8. The CDR3 protein is CASSEASTGVRGYTF. The DNA of the CDR3 is TGTGCCAGCAGTGAAGCCTCGACAGGGGTGAGGGGCTACACCTTC.